The 10 T cell receptor beta chains below were found in one sample sequenced in a study of blood T cell repertoires in COVID-19. Only in-frame clones appear in the TCRdb table, and some are missing; sequencing was by immunoSEQ multiplex PCR. This sample yields 40,000 to 50,000 clones, of which 81% are seen a single time; 30% to 45% belongs to the top ten. Material: peripheral blood. All receptors come from a man aged 40-49 years with active or convalescent COVID-19.

The gene calls are TRBV28 and TRBJ1-3; D is perhaps TRBD1 (5 bases). V lost 5 bases, J lost 4 bases, and 24 bases lay in between. The CDR3 sequence is 18 residues long. The germline gives CDR1 MDHEN, CDR2 SYDVKM. The CDR3 protein is CASSPGTGKPHRGNTIYF. Here the CDR3 DNA reads TGTGCCAGCAGTCCCGGGACTGGAAAGCCCCATCGGGGAAACACCATATATTTT.

V gene TRBV19 combines with J gene TRBJ2-7; possible D gene TRBD2, 5 bases. The V gene's germline CDR1 is LNHDA and CDR2 SQIVND (reference sequence). V lost 1 base, J lost 2 bases, and 12 bases lay in between. The CDR3 is made up of 15 amino acids. As DNA, the CDR3 is TGTGCCAGTAGTATAGCGAATCCGGGAACCTACGAGCAGTACTTC. Translating it yields CASSIANPGTYEQYF.

The chain links TRBV18 to TRBJ2-7; D is unclear. V shed 3 bases and J shed 1 base, with 10 bases lying between them. The CDR3 spans 14 residues. In germline, CDR1 is KGHSH, CDR2 LQKENI. The CDR3 sequence: CASSPGGMSYEQYF. The CDR3 DNA follows: TGTGCCAGCTCACCTGGCGGAATGTCCTACGAGCAGTACTTC.

The table lists this clone with a count of one. The CDR3 loop reads CASSSGSSYNSPLHF. As DNA, the CDR3 is TGTGCCAGCAGCTCTGGGAGTTCTTATAATTCACCCCTCCACTTT. The J gene is TRBJ1-6, the V gene TRBV11-2; D gene uncertain. The CDR3 runs to 15 residues. Trimming took 4 bases from V and 4 from J, leaving 11 bases between them. Germline loops: CDR1 SGHAT, CDR2 FQNNGV.

The table lists this clone with a few counts. The gene calls are TRBV4-1 and TRBJ1-1; 11 bases are a match to TRBD1. CDR3 length equals 15 residues. V gave up 3 bases and J gave up 3 bases; unmatched junction bases: 3. From germline, CDR1 is MGHRA and CDR2 YSYEKL. Here the CDR3 DNA reads TGCGCCAGCAGCCAGAGGACAGGGGGCTACACTGAAGCTTTCTTT. This translates into CASSQRTGGYTEAFF.

The chain has TRBV9 and TRBJ1-2, with D possibly being TRBD1 (5 bases). Germline V lookup: CDR1 SGDLS, CDR2 YYNGEE. CDR3 length equals 16 residues. The V end was cut by 6 bases, the J end by 1 base, with 19 bases between. CDR3 sequence (DNA): TGTGCCAGCACCCTCGGACAAACCGCTAATAACTATGGCTACACCTTC. Its protein product is CASTLGQTANNYGYTF.

The chain is built from TRBV6-5 and TRBJ1-1; 7 bases align to TRBD1. The CDR3 runs to 14 residues. Germline trimming cut 7 bases from V and 3 bases from J; bases unmatched to any gene: 8. From germline, CDR1 is MNHEY and CDR2 SVGAGI. This CDR3 is CASMEHDRDTEAFF. In nucleotides, the CDR3 is TGTGCCAGCATGGAGCATGACAGGGACACTGAAGCTTTCTTT.

This clone was detected only once. CDR3 in amino acids: CASTFEGAMRAQYF. CDR3 bases: TGTGCCAGCACCTTTGAGGGGGCCATGAGGGCGCAGTATTTT. The gene calls are TRBV11-1 and TRBJ2-3; TRBD1 agrees at 7 bases. Germline CDR1 SGHAT, CDR2 FQDESV (reference sequence). V gave up 7 bases and J gave up 10 bases; unmatched junction bases: 14. The CDR3 is made up of 14 amino acids. The entire variable domain, with the rest obtained from reference TRBV11-1 and TRBJ2-3, is as follows: EAEVAQSPRYKITEKSQAVAFWCDPISGHATLYWYRQILGQGPELLVQFQDESVVDDSQLPKDRFSAERLKGVDSTLKIQPAELGDSAMYLCASTFEGAMRAQYFGPGTRLTVL.

V gene TRBV11-2 combines with J gene TRBJ1-6; D might be TRBD1 (5 bases). This CDR3 spans 18 amino acids. The V end lost 3 bases, the J end lost 0 bases, and 15 bases lay between the germline ends. Germline V lookup: CDR1 SGHAT, CDR2 FQNNGV. CDR3 protein: CASSFRGVGSSYNSPLHF. The CDR3 nucleotides read TGTGCCAGCAGCTTCCGGGGGGTCGGCAGCTCCTATAATTCACCCCTCCACTTT.

The rearrangement joins TRBV11-3 to TRBJ1-3; D gene uncertain. This CDR3 spans 13 amino acids. Germline V gene data show CDR1 as SGHNT and CDR2 as YENEEA. Trimming cost V 5 bases and J 4 bases, with 9 bases left between them. In DNA form, the CDR3 reads TGTGCCAGCAGCCCGGTTTCAGGAAACACCATATATTTT. Its translation: CASSPVSGNTIYF.